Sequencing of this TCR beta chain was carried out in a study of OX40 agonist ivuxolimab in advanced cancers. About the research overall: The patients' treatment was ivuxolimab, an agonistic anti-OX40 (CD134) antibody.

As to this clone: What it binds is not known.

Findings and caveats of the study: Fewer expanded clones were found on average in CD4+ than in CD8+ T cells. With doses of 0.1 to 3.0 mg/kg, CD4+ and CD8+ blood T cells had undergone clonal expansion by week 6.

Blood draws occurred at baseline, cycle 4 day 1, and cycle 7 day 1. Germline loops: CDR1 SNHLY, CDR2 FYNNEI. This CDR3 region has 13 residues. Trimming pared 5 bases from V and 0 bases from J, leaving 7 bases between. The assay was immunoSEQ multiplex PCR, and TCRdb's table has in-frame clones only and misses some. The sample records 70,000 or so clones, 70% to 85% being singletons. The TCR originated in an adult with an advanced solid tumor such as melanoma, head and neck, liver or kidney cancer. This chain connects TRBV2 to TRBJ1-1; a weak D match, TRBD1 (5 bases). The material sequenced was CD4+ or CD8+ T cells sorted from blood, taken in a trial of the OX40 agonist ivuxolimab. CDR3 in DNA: TGTGCCAGCAGTCGACAGATGAACACTGAAGCTTTCTTT. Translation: CASSRQMNTEAFF.